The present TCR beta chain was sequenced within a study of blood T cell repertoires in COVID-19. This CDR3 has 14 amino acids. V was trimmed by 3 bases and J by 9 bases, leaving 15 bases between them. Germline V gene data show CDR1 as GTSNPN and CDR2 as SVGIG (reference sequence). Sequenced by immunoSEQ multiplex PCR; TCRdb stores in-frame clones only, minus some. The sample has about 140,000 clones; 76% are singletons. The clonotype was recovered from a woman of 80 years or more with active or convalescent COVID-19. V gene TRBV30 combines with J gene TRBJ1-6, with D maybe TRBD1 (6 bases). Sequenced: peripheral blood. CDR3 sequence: CAWRIGTRGSPLHF. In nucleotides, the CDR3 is TGTGCCTGGAGGATTGGGACAAGGGGTTCACCCCTCCACTTT.